The source of this T cell receptor (beta chain) is a study of T cell changes during pregnancy in multiple sclerosis. Sequenced by immunoSEQ multiplex PCR; TCRdb stores in-frame clones only, minus some. The sample yields 39,000 or so clones, about 90% seen once. CDR1 is DFQATT, CDR2 SNEGSKA, per germline (reference sequence). The CDR3 sequence is 11 residues long. The V gene is TRBV20-1, the J gene TRBJ1-1; possible D gene TRBD1, 6 bases. The specimen was CD8+ T cells from peripheral blood mononuclear cells, collected in the first trimester of pregnancy. The source is a female donor with multiple sclerosis, enrolled in a pregnancy study. The CDR3 DNA sequence: TGCAGCGCAAACAGGGAAACTGAAGCTTTCTTT. It encodes CSANRETEAFF.